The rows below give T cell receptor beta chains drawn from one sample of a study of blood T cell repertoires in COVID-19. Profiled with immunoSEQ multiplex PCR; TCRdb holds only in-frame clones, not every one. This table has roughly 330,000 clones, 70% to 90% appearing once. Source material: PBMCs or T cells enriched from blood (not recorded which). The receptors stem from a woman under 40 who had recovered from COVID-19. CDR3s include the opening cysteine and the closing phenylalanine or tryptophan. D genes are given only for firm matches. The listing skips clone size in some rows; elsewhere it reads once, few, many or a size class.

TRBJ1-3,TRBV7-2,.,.,CASSLVLARHSGNTIYF,TGTGCCAGCAGCTTAGTCCTTGCCAGACACTCTGGAAACACCATATATTTT
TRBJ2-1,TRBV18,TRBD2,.,CASSPDTSGYNEQFF,TGTGCCAGCTCACCGGACACTAGCGGATACAATGAGCAGTTCTTC
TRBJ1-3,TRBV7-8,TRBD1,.,CASSRGQGVGDLGNTIYF,TGTGCCAGCAGCAGGGGACAGGGGGTTGGGGATCTAGGAAACACCATATATTTT
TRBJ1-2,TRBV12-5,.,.,CASGLATGTQNYGYTF,TGTGCTAGTGGTTTGGCCACAGGGACCCAAAACTATGGCTACACCTTC
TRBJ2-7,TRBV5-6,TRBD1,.,CASSFTGTDYEQYF,TGTGCCAGCAGCTTCACCGGGACAGACTACGAGCAGTACTTC
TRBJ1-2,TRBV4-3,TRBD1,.,CASSQLTGSYGYTF,TGCGCCAGCAGCCAACTGACAGGGAGTTATGGCTACACCTTC
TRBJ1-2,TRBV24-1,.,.,CATSDLGGGPIKGYGYTF,TGTGCCACCAGTGATTTGGGGGGGGGACCGATCAAAGGATATGGCTACACCTTC
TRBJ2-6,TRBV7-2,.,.,CASSFPGGANVLTF,TGTGCCAGCAGCTTTCCCGGTGGGGCCAACGTCCTGACTTTC
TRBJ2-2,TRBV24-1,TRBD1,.,CATSDLSTGVTGELFF,TGTGCCACCAGTGATTTATCAACAGGGGTTACCGGGGAGCTGTTTTTT
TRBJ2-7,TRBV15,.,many,CATSRAGTSYEQYF,TGTGCCACCAGCAGAGCTGGAACTAGCTACGAGCAGTACTTC
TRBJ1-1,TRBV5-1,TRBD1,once,CASSSKLGTVNTEAFF,TGCGCCAGCAGCTCAAAGTTGGGGACAGTGAACACTGAAGCTTTCTTT
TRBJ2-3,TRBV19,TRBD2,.,CASSEGTSGSTDTQYF,TGTGCCAGTAGTGAAGGGACTAGCGGGAGCACAGATACGCAGTATTTT
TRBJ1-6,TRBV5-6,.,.,CASSWQGNSPLHF,TGTGCCAGCAGCTGGCAGGGCAACTCACCCCTCCACTTT
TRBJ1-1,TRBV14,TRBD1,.,CASSQGQGGRYGEAFF,TGTGCCAGCAGTCAGGGACAGGGGGGACGTTATGGTGAAGCTTTCTTT
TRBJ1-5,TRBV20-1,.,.,CSASFGQSDQPQHF,TGCAGTGCTAGTTTCGGACAGAGCGATCAGCCCCAGCATTTT
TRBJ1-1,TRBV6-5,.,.,CASRATGSTEAFF,TGTGCCAGCAGAGCAACAGGGTCCACTGAAGCTTTCTTT
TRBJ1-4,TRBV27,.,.,CASSFRAGEKLFF,TGTGCCAGCAGTTTCAGGGCCGGCGAAAAACTGTTTTTT
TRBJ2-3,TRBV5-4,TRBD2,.,CASSSLAGGGDTQYF,TGTGCCAGCAGCTCTTTAGCGGGGGGCGGAGATACGCAGTATTTT
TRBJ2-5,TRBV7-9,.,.,CASSLSKETQYF,TGTGCCAGCAGCTTATCTAAAGAGACCCAGTACTTC
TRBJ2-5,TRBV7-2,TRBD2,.,CASSLGPASGQETQYF,TGTGCCAGCAGCTTAGGCCCCGCTAGCGGCCAAGAGACCCAGTACTTC
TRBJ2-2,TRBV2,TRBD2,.,CASRSGGAYTGELFF,TGTGCCAGCAGAAGCGGGGGGGCCTACACCGGGGAGCTGTTTTTT
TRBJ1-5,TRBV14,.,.,CASSQDGTGRQPQHF,TGTGCCAGCAGCCAAGATGGTACAGGGCGTCAGCCCCAGCATTTT